The T cell receptor (beta chain) described here comes from a study of T cell changes during pregnancy in multiple sclerosis. Germline V gives CDR1 PRHDT, CDR2 FYEKMQ (reference sequence). V was pared by 5 bases and J by 6 bases, with 9 bases of the junction left unmatched. The CDR3 totals 15 residues. The repertoire was sequenced with immunoSEQ multiplex PCR; TCRdb's copy has only in-frame clones and lacks some. The sample records fewer than 90,000 clones, approximately 92% being singletons. This clonotype originated in a female donor with multiple sclerosis, enrolled in a pregnancy study. The material sequenced was peripheral blood, taken in the first trimester of pregnancy. The chain combines TRBV13 with TRBJ1-5; 8 nucleotides match TRBD1. The CDR3 nucleotides read TGTGCCAGCAGCGCTCAGGGGGCAGGCGGTCAGCCCCAGCATTTT. Protein product: CASSAQGAGGQPQHF.